These 26 T cell receptor beta chains were all obtained from the same sample, sequenced in a study of CD8 T cells in Susac syndrome. When the RNA was reverse transcribed, random hexamers were used with an input of roughly 0.45 to 1 ug. TCRdb fed the immunoSEQ multiplex PCR reads into MiXCR, producing one record per CDR3 protein. The repertoire has 71,000 or so distinct CDR3 sequences, roughly 93% of them found once; the top ten carry about 0.14%. Sample: CD4+ T cells from PBMCs. The receptors originated from a human donor with Susac syndrome.

The chain combines TRBV25-1 with TRBJ1-2; TRBD1 is a possible D gene (5 bases). Germline V gene data show CDR1 as MGHDK and CDR2 as SYGVNS. The CDR3 contains 16 residues. V lost 2 bases and J 12 bases, leaving 25 bases between the germline ends. The DNA for the CDR3 is TGTGCCAGCAGTGAAAAAAAGCAGGGACGGGTAGGGGCGAACACCTTC. Protein: CASSEKKQGRVGANTF.

The chain links TRBV6-5 to TRBJ2-1, with 9 bases matching TRBD1. The V gene end was trimmed by 6 bases and the J gene end by 4 bases; junction bases not matched to a gene: 4. The germline V gene has CDR1 MNHEY and CDR2 SVGAGI. CDR3 length: 14 amino acids. CDR3 region: CASRQDRGYNEQFF. The DNA for the CDR3 is TGTGCCAGCAGGCAGGACAGGGGTTACAATGAGCAGTTCTTC.

V is TRBV20-1 and J is TRBJ1-2, with a possible D match to TRBD1 (6 bases). Germline V CDR1 and CDR2: DFQATT, SNEGSKA (reference sequence). This CDR3 has 13 amino acids. In DNA, the CDR3 is TGCAGCGCTCGGATGGGGGGCGAGGAAGGCTACACCTTC. Translation gives CSARMGGEEGYTF.

This chain joins TRBV20-1 and TRBJ2-3, with D tentatively TRBD2 (6 bases). The CDR3 consists of 15 residues. Trimming removed 1 base at V and 2 bases at J, with 13 bases between. Looked up from germline, CDR1 is DFQATT and CDR2 is SNEGSKA (reference sequence). The CDR3 DNA sequence: TGCAGTGCTAGAGCAGCGGGTAAACTCACAGATACGCAGTATTTT. Residues: CSARAAGKLTDTQYF.

The J gene is TRBJ2-3, the V gene TRBV19, with D perhaps TRBD2 (5 bases). The CDR3 is 13 residues long. Trimming pared 7 bases from V and 2 bases from J, leaving 10 bases between. Germline V gives CDR1 LNHDA, CDR2 SQIVND (reference sequence). The CDR3 spells CASTPDYTDTQYF. CDR3 sequence (DNA): TGTGCCAGTACCCCAGACTACACAGATACGCAGTATTTT.

V gene TRBV6-5 combines with J gene TRBJ2-5; TRBD1 matches 8 bases. The CDR3 is made up of 13 amino acids. Germline trimming cut 5 bases from V and 4 bases from J; bases unmatched to any gene: 3. CDR1 MNHEY and CDR2 SVGAGI come from the germline V gene. The CDR3 DNA reads TGTGCCAGCAGTATACAGGGGGGAGAGACCCAGTACTTC. Encoded protein: CASSIQGGETQYF.

The J gene is TRBJ2-4, the V gene TRBV5-1; no clear D. The CDR3 loop spans 14 amino acids. Trimming pared 2 bases from V and 0 bases from J, leaving 6 bases between. Germline-derived CDR1 and CDR2 are SGHRS and YFSETQ. CDR3 protein: CASSLGLAKNIQYF. The CDR3 nucleotides are TGCGCCAGCAGCTTAGGATTAGCCAAAAACATTCAGTACTTC.

J is TRBJ1-3 and V is TRBV14; D uncertain. CDR3 length equals 15 residues. Germline V gene sequence: CDR1 SGHDN, CDR2 FVKESK. Trimming stripped 1 base from V and 2 bases from J, with 9 bases between. CDR3 DNA: TGTGCCAGCAGCCAAGTAACTGTGGCTGGAAACACCATATATTTT. It codes for CASSQVTVAGNTIYF.

The chain recombines TRBV2 with TRBJ2-2; 10 bases fit TRBD2. Germline assignment: CDR1 SNHLY and CDR2 FYNNEI. V shed 5 bases, J shed 4 bases, and the junction held 4 bases outside the gene matches. CDR3 length: 15 residues. The CDR3 spells CASSSLAGGTGELFF. The DNA of the CDR3 is TGTGCCAGCAGTTCCTTAGCGGGGGGCACCGGGGAGCTGTTTTTT.

The chain uses TRBV7-3 and TRBJ1-1; D not certain. This CDR3 comprises 15 residues. Trimming left V 3 bases short and J 5 bases short, with 16 bases between. Germline CDR1 and CDR2: SGHTA and FQGTGA. This CDR3 is CASSFSTSGSTEAFF. The CDR3 coding sequence is TGTGCCAGCAGCTTCAGTACGTCCGGAAGTACTGAAGCTTTCTTT.

This chain connects TRBV6-1 to TRBJ1-2; D is unresolved. Per the germline V gene, CDR1 is MNHNS and CDR2 is SASEGT. The CDR3 totals 17 residues. Deletions cut 5 bases from V and 5 bases from J, with 24 bases between. CDR3 coding DNA: TGTGCCAGCAGTCGGGCCTTAGGCAGGATCATTTCGTATGGCTACACCTTC. Protein: CASSRALGRIISYGYTF.

This chain links TRBV6-2 or TRBV6-3 with TRBJ1-5; 8 bases are shared with TRBD1. Germline trimming cut 2 bases from V and 7 bases from J; bases unmatched to any gene: 4. Germline loops: CDR1 MNHEY, CDR2 SVGEGT. The CDR3 loop spans 14 amino acids. The CDR3 DNA is TGTGCCAGCAGTTACCAGGGGGCTTGGCAGCCCCAGCATTTT. Translating it yields CASSYQGAWQPQHF.

The chain joins TRBV5-4 to TRBJ1-3, with 8 bases lining up with TRBD1. V dropped 4 bases and J dropped 2; count of bases not matched to a gene: 5. Germline lookup yields CDR1 SGHNT and CDR2 YYREEE (reference sequence). This CDR3 comprises 15 residues. In DNA, the CDR3 is TGTGCCAGCAGCGTTGACAGGGGAACTGGAAACACCATATATTTT. Encoded protein: CASSVDRGTGNTIYF. Filled out from reference TRBV5-4 and TRBJ1-3, the complete variable domain reads ETGVTQSPTHLIKTRGQQVTLRCSSQSGHNTVSWYQQALGQGPQFIFQYYREEENGRGNFPPRFSGLQFPNYSSELNVNALELDDSALYLCASSVDRGTGNTIYFGEGSWLTVV.

The chain joins TRBV12-3 or TRBV12-4 to TRBJ1-3, with TRBD1 identical over 8 bases. V dropped 3 bases and J dropped 4; count of bases not matched to a gene: 11. This CDR3 is built from 17 residues. The CDR3 DNA follows: TGTGCCAGCAGTTTGGGCCGGGCAGGGGGCGGAGGAAACACCATATATTTT. Amino acid sequence: CASSLGRAGGGGNTIYF.

The CDR3 reads CASSPTVGGELFF. As DNA, the CDR3 is TGTGCCAGCAGCCCGACAGTTGGCGGGGAGCTGTTTTTT. This sequence joins TRBV7-3 and TRBJ2-2; maybe TRBD1 (5 bases). CDR3 length equals 13 residues. Germline CDR1 SGHTA, CDR2 FQGTGA. V lost 5 bases, J lost 7 bases, and 11 bases lay in between.

The rearrangement links TRBV6-5 to TRBJ1-2; a weak D match, TRBD1 (5 bases). Germline loops: CDR1 MNHEY, CDR2 SVGAGI. The CDR3 runs 15 residues. Trimming cost V 0 bases and J 5 bases, with 13 bases left between them. This CDR3 is CASSYSWDGAYGYTF. The CDR3 coding sequence is TGTGCCAGCAGTTACTCGTGGGACGGCGCATATGGCTACACCTTC.

The J gene is TRBJ1-4, the V gene TRBV7-8; 9 nucleotides match TRBD1. Losses at the gene ends were 3 bases for V and 7 bases for J; bases not matched to a gene: 3. Germline CDR1 is SGHVS and CDR2 is FQNEAQ. The CDR3 length is 14 residues. The CDR3 DNA follows: TGTGCCAGCAGCTTCCGGGACAGGGCTGAAAAACTGTTTTTT. Its protein is CASSFRDRAEKLFF.

The genes are TRBV5-1 and TRBJ2-3, with D hard to call. The CDR3 has 14 residues. Germline V gene lookup returns CDR1 SGHRS and CDR2 YFSETQ. The ends were cut back, 4 bases at V and 3 bases at J, with 12 bases in the middle. The CDR3 DNA sequence: TGCGCCAGCAGCCTCTCAGATTCGACAGATACGCAGTATTTT. It specifies CASSLSDSTDTQYF.

This rearrangement joins TRBV7-3 to TRBJ1-1; 8 nucleotides agree with TRBD1. The CDR3 runs to 15 residues. V trimming: 5 bases; J trimming: 3 bases; junction bases outside the gene matches: 8. Per the germline V gene, CDR1 is SGHTA and CDR2 is FQGTGA. The CDR3 nucleotides read TGTGCCAGCAGCCTAGACAGGGGATCGGACACTGAAGCTTTCTTT. Amino acids: CASSLDRGSDTEAFF.

The V call is TRBV30, the J call TRBJ2-7, with 8 bases aligning to TRBD1. The CDR3 spans 14 residues. Germline V lookup: CDR1 GTSNPN, CDR2 SVGIG (reference sequence). J gave up 2 bases and V 5 bases, and 8 bases lay outside the gene matches. The chain's CDR3 is CAWGWGTGTYEQYF. The CDR3 DNA follows: TGTGCCTGGGGGTGGGGGACAGGCACCTACGAGCAGTACTTC.

The J gene is TRBJ2-2, the V gene TRBV9, with D possibly being TRBD1 or TRBD2 (5 bases each). The germline CDR1 and CDR2 sequences are SGDLS and YYNGEE. The CDR3 contains 16 residues. V shed 0 bases and J shed 4 bases, with 13 bases lying between them. CDR3 loop: CASSVGPRGSTGELFF. In nucleotides, the CDR3 is TGTGCCAGCAGCGTAGGGCCCCGGGGCAGCACCGGGGAGCTGTTTTTT.

The chain combines TRBV20-1 with TRBJ1-2; 11 bases are a match to TRBD1. CDR3 length: 17 residues. The J segment lost 1 base and the V segment lost 6 bases, leaving 13 bases of the junction unmatched. Looked up from germline, CDR1 is DFQATT and CDR2 is SNEGSKA (reference sequence). The CDR3 is CSARPAGTGGNNYGYTF. CDR3 DNA sequence: TGCAGTGCCCGCCCGGCCGGGACAGGGGGAAATAACTATGGCTACACCTTC.

This clonotype was found once. The rearrangement uses TRBV30 and TRBJ1-4, with a weak D call TRBD1 (6 bases). Trimming cost V 3 bases and J 8 bases, with 10 bases left between them. The germline gives CDR1 GTSNPN, CDR2 SVGIG (reference sequence). The CDR3 length is 12 residues. CDR3 in DNA: TGTGCCTGGAGAGGGGGGGTCGAAAAACTGTTTTTT. Translation: CAWRGGVEKLFF.

Regarding this clonotype: Relative to the germline gene, one junction end is altered; a read error may explain this. The genes are TRBV6-5 and TRBJ1-1, with 8 bases that match TRBD1. CDR1 is MNHEY and CDR2 is SVGAGI in the germline V gene. This CDR3 comprises 13 residues. CDR3 in DNA: TGTGCCAGCAGCAGGGACAGGCAAAGGGGGGGGATCTTT. Protein: CASSRDRQRGGIF.

J is TRBJ1-4 and V is TRBV4-1; no reliable D call. This CDR3 contains 16 residues. V lost 4 bases, J lost 8 bases, and 20 bases lay in between. Looked up from germline, CDR1 is MGHRA and CDR2 is YSYEKL. For the CDR3, the DNA is TGCGCCAGCAGCCCCGAAACGGGCCCGGGTATGGAAAAACTGTTTTTT. Translating gives CASSPETGPGMEKLFF.

The chain links TRBV19 to TRBJ2-3; possibly TRBD2 for D (6 bases). This CDR3 spans 14 amino acids. CDR1 and CDR2 from the germline V gene are LNHDA and SQIVND (reference sequence). Trimming left V 1 base short and J 5 bases short, with 10 bases between. CDR3 region: CASSIAPSEDTQYF. The CDR3, as DNA: TGTGCCAGTAGTATAGCTCCTAGCGAAGATACGCAGTATTTT.